This record looks at one T cell receptor beta chain sequence and its context. Its target is not known. A sample-barcoded 5' primer and a J-beta primer mix were used in a second PCR of about 7 to 12 cycles. TCRdb ran MiXCR on the 5' RACE reads and lists one entry per CDR3 protein. This table holds more than 800,000 distinct CDR3 sequences, under 55% found once. The sample comes from a study of blood T cells in healthy people across ages. Study details: In model experiments, template switching was able to capture about one barcoded beta molecule for every two T cells that were present. General study results and limits: Naive CD4+ cell counts and diversity both ran higher in long-lived than in aged donors.

Trimming at V came to 5 bases and at J to 7 bases, leaving 14 bases not matched to a gene. Per the germline V gene, CDR1 is MGHDK and CDR2 is SYGVNS. The CDR3 covers 16 residues. The source is an older woman in good health. The J gene is TRBJ2-7, the V gene TRBV25-1, with TRBD1 matching over 10 bases. Sample: blood. The CDR3 loop is CASSQGQGGTYNEQYF. CDR3 coding DNA: TGTGCCAGCAGTCAAGGACAGGGGGGGACTTACAATGAGCAGTACTTC.